This TCR beta chain was documented in a study of blood T cell repertoires in COVID-19. Study overall: Acute and convalescent COVID-19 specimens originated in the United States, Italy and Spain. In each case, the material was cDNA or gDNA derived from T cells, B-cell-depleted T cells, or PBMCs.

Per the original methods: Nucleated cell number was recorded as an estimate derived from reference gene primer amplification. The data were produced by immunoSEQ multiplex PCR, yet TCRdb's version contains in-frame clones alone and is incomplete. V and J calls and clone size are copied from that table; D and trimming were computed from the DNA. The sample shows 300,000 to 400,000 clones, around nine tenths of them seen only once. This CDR3 is built from 14 residues. Germline values: CDR1 MNHNY, CDR2 SVGAGI (reference sequence). V trimming: 6 bases; J trimming: 0 bases; junction bases outside the gene matches: 2.

The sample taken for sequencing was peripheral blood. The origin of this receptor is a woman under 30 who had recovered from COVID-19. The V call is TRBV6-6, the J call TRBJ1-2; 9 nucleotides agree with TRBD1. In nucleotides, the CDR3 is TGTGCCAGCAGCGGGACAGGGCCTAACTATGGCTACACCTTC. It encodes CASSGTGPNYGYTF.